This TCR beta chain was profiled in a study of blood T cell repertoires in COVID-19. Data came from immunoSEQ multiplex PCR; TCRdb stores just in-frame clones and leaves some out. The repertoire holds 130,000 to 150,000 clones, with roughly 84% as singletons. J lost 9 bases, V lost 4 bases, and 10 bases had no gene match. Germline CDR1 is ENHRY and CDR2 is SYGVKD. There are 15 residues in the CDR3. The sequenced sample consisted of PBMCs or T cells enriched from blood (not recorded which). The chain is built from TRBV10-3 and TRBJ1-2, with 11 bases matching TRBD1. The TCR originated in a woman in her forties or fifties who had been exposed to COVID-19. The CDR3 spells CAISAPGQGARSYTF. The CDR3 DNA follows: TGTGCCATCAGTGCCCCTGGACAGGGGGCGAGGAGCTACACCTTC.